A single sample is the source of the 9 T cell receptor beta chains below, sequenced in a study of early T cells in non-severe SARS-CoV-2 infection. TCRdb passed the 5' RACE reads through MiXCR, listing each CDR3 protein once. The data show about 33,000 distinct CDR3 sequences, over 4.5% seen once. The sequencing input was whole blood. These receptors all come from an adult who was a healthcare worker with PCR-confirmed SARS-CoV-2 infection or an uninfected control (not recorded which).

This clonotype was detected only a few times. The rearrangement links TRBV11-2 to TRBJ1-6; D might be TRBD1 (6 bases). This CDR3 contains 15 residues. Trimming cost V 5 bases and J 9 bases, with 17 bases left between them. The germline V gene has CDR1 SGHAT and CDR2 FQNNGV. Written as DNA, the CDR3 is TGTGCCAGCAGCATGGCGACAGGTCAAATTTCACCCCTCCACTTT. This sequence encodes CASSMATGQISPLHF.

The chain recombines TRBV11-2 with TRBJ2-7; no firm D call. CDR1 and CDR2 from the germline V gene are SGHAT and FQNNGV. The CDR3 totals 13 residues. Deletions cut 8 bases from V and 0 bases from J, with 11 bases between. The CDR3 loop reads CASGIRSSYEQYF. The CDR3 nucleotides read TGTGCCAGCGGGATTCGGAGCTCCTACGAGCAGTACTTC. The full variable domain, with the rest looked up from reference TRBV11-2 and TRBJ2-7, is EAGVAQSPRYKIIEKRQSVAFWCNPISGHATLYWYQQILGQGPKLLIQFQNNGVVDDSQLPKDRFSAERLKGVDSTLKIQPAKLEDSAVYLCASGIRSSYEQYFGPGTRLTVT.

This clonotype was picked up many times. The gene calls are TRBV12-3 or TRBV12-4 and TRBJ2-7; 10 bases are a match to TRBD2. The CDR3 extends over 16 amino acids. Losses at the gene ends were 7 bases for V and 2 bases for J; bases not matched to a gene: 11. The CDR3 spells CASTPGGAGGTYEQYF. The CDR3 DNA reads as TGTGCCAGCACCCCGGGCGGAGCGGGGGGGACCTACGAGCAGTACTTC.

This chain links TRBV19 with TRBJ1-2; D might be TRBD1 (6 bases). Per germline, CDR1 LNHDA and CDR2 SQIVND (reference sequence). Trimming shortened V by 3 bases and J by 4 bases, and 18 bases separated the two germline ends. The CDR3 totals 16 residues. DNA of the CDR3: TGTGCCAGTAGTATCGGGACACCTGGGGGTCCCTATGGCTACACCTTC. Translation gives CASSIGTPGGPYGYTF.

The chain has TRBV9 and TRBJ2-5; 7 bases line up with TRBD2. Germline V gene sequence: CDR1 SGDLS, CDR2 YYNGEE. The ends lost 4 bases at V and 2 bases at J; junction bases unmatched: 5. The length of the CDR3 is 14 residues. The CDR3 protein is CASSFSGQQETQYF. The CDR3 DNA sequence: TGTGCCAGCAGCTTTAGCGGGCAACAAGAGACCCAGTACTTC.

The chain has TRBV7-2 and TRBJ1-6; 7 positions match TRBD1. Per the germline V gene, CDR1 is SGHTA and CDR2 is FQGNSA. V trimming: 2 bases; J trimming: 6 bases; junction bases outside the gene matches: 10. The CDR3 loop spans 17 amino acids. CDR3 protein: CASSLPQQGMFNSPLHF. In DNA form, the CDR3 reads TGTGCCAGCAGCTTACCTCAACAGGGGATGTTTAATTCACCCCTCCACTTT.

This clonotype has more than one count but fewer than ten. The CDR3 DNA is TGTGCCAGCAGTCAGGGATTTGGAAACATTCAGTACTTC. This sequence encodes CASSQGFGNIQYF. This chain connects TRBV11-3 to TRBJ2-4, with D perhaps matching TRBD1 (5 bases). Germline V gives CDR1 SGHNT, CDR2 YENEEA. V was clipped by 6 bases and J by 6 bases, with 12 bases between them. The CDR3 sequence is 13 residues long.

This clonotype was counted ten times or more. The chain links TRBV5-5 to TRBJ2-7, with 7 bases lining up with TRBD1. J gave up 3 bases and V 0 bases, and 6 bases lay outside the gene matches. Germline assignment: CDR1 SGHKS and CDR2 YYEKEE (reference sequence). The CDR3 has 15 residues. As DNA, the CDR3 is TGTGCCAGCAGCTTGGCCGGACAGGCGATCTACGAGCAGTACTTC. It specifies CASSLAGQAIYEQYF.

This clonotype was seen at least ten times. Relative to the germline gene, one junction end is altered; a read error may explain this. The V gene is TRBV20-1, the J gene TRBJ2-5, with 9 bases that match TRBD2. CDR1 DFQATT and CDR2 SNEGSKA come from the germline V gene (reference sequence). There are 16 residues in the CDR3. The CDR3 region has the DNA TGCAGTGCCAGAGGGGAGGCTAGCGGGGACCAAGAGACCCAGTACTTC. It specifies CSARGEASGDQETQYF.